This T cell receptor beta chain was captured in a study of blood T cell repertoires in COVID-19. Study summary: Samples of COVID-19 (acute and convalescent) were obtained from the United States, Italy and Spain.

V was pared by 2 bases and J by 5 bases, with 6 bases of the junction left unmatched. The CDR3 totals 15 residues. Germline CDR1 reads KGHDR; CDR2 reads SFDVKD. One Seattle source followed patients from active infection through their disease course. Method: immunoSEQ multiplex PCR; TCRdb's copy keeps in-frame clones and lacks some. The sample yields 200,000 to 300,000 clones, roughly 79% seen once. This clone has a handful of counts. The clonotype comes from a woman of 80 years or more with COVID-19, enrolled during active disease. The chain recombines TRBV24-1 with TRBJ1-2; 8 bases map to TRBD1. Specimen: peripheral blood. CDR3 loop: CATSDSVDREYGYTF. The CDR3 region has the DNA TGTGCCACCAGTGATTCGGTGGACAGGGAATATGGCTACACCTTC.